The 31 T cell receptor beta chains below all came from one sample that was sequenced in a study of cytomegalovirus exposure and HLA in healthy donors (dated by TCRdb to 2017 to 2019). The library came from the immunoSEQ multiplex PCR assay. For the multiplex PCR, a mixture combining 60 forward primers for TCR Vbeta segments and 13 reverse primers for TCR Jbeta segments was used. TCRdb obtained this table from immuneACCESS and retained in-frame rearrangements with V and J assigned. These tables miss some clones; where compared with another copy, unresolved V genes account for less than half of the shortfall, and the remainder is unexplained. Counted in this sample were under 200,000 clones; about four fifths of them appeared once. 1% of the sample comes from the top ten. Sequences were obtained from PBMCs. The receptors were gathered from a woman aged 45 to 65 in good health and CMV-seropositive.

V is TRBV9 and J is TRBJ1-3; perhaps TRBD1 as D (6 bases). Trimming left V 0 bases short and J 4 bases short, with 14 bases between. The CDR3 runs 16 residues. Germline V gene sequence: CDR1 SGDLS, CDR2 YYNGEE. The CDR3 sequence is CASSVDRVGFGNTIYF. CDR3 nucleotides: TGTGCCAGCAGCGTAGACAGGGTGGGTTTCGGAAACACCATATATTTT.

CDR3 loop: CASSRTSGGTYNEQFF. CDR3 bases: TGCGCCAGCAGCCGAACTAGCGGGGGGACCTACAATGAGCAGTTCTTC. The chain joins TRBV5-1 to TRBJ2-1; 12 bases line up with TRBD2. Germline V lookup: CDR1 SGHRS, CDR2 YFSETQ. The V segment lost 4 bases and the J segment 2 bases; nucleotides outside the gene matches: 4. The CDR3 contains 16 residues. Drawing the rest from reference TRBV5-1 and TRBJ2-1, the complete variable domain is KAGVTQTPRYLIKTRGQQVTLSCSPISGHRSVSWYQQTPGQGLQFLFEYFSETQRNKGNFPGRFSGRQFSNSRSEMNVSTLELGDSALYLCASSRTSGGTYNEQFFGPGTRLTVL.

The chain combines TRBV7-9 with TRBJ2-3, with D possibly TRBD2 on 5 matching bases. Trimming cost V 6 bases and J 4 bases, with 26 bases left between them. CDR3 length: 18 residues. The germline V gene has CDR1 SEHNR and CDR2 FQNEAQ (reference sequence). The CDR3, as DNA: TGTGCCAGCAGTACACTTATAGCAGCGGAAGGGCTAGCAGATACGCAGTATTTT. The encoded protein is CASSTLIAAEGLADTQYF.

V usage is TRBV6-5 and J usage is TRBJ1-2, with 8 bases identical to TRBD1. The CDR3 consists of 14 residues. With 6 bases clipped from V and 6 bases from J, the junction kept 9 bases outside the gene matches. Germline CDR1 reads MNHEY; CDR2 reads SVGAGI. The CDR3, as DNA: TGTGCCAGCAGACCTTCGGGACAGGTCCATGGCTACACCTTC. It specifies CASRPSGQVHGYTF.

The V and J genes are TRBV18 and TRBJ1-1, with 9 bases fitting TRBD1. The CDR3 has 14 amino acids. Germline V gene lookup returns CDR1 KGHSH and CDR2 LQKENI. V was pared by 3 bases and J by 11 bases, with 10 bases of the junction left unmatched. The CDR3 nucleotides are TGTGCCAGCTCACCCACGACAGGGGGAAGAGAGGCTTTCTTT. It codes for CASSPTTGGREAFF.

This chain connects TRBV28 to TRBJ2-2, with TRBD1 as a possible D gene (5 bases). This CDR3 is 13 amino acids long. The ends were cut back, 3 bases at V and 8 bases at J, with 10 bases in the middle. Germline-derived CDR1 and CDR2 are MDHEN and SYDVKM. The CDR3, as DNA: TGTGCCAGCAGTTTTATGGGGCTGGGGGAGCTGTTTTTT. Translated, it gives CASSFMGLGELFF.

This chain joins TRBV1 and TRBJ2-7; TRBD2 is the table's D call, not checked against the DNA. TRBV1 counts as a pseudogene. The CDR3 has 17 residues. The CDR3 spells CTSSQERSGGGAHEQYF. As DNA, the CDR3 is TGCACCAGCAGCCAAGAAAGATCGGGAGGGGGGGCCCACGAGCAGTACTTC.

This chain connects TRBV4-2 to TRBJ2-2; TRBD1 agrees at 8 bases. The trim removed 4 bases at V and 7 bases at J, leaving 8 bases unmatched. Germline lookup yields CDR1 LGHNA and CDR2 YNFKEQ. The CDR3 has 15 amino acids. CDR3 nucleotide sequence: TGTGCCAGCAGCCCATCAACAGGGGGAATCGGGGAGCTGTTTTTT. Its protein product is CASSPSTGGIGELFF.

The V and J genes are TRBV18 and TRBJ1-6; weak D call: TRBD1 (5 bases). Germline CDR1 and CDR2: KGHSH and LQKENI. V lost 6 bases and J 7 bases, leaving 10 bases between the germline ends. The CDR3 is 13 residues long. The CDR3 DNA sequence: TGTGCCAGCTCGCGAACAGGCAATTCACCCCTCCACTTT. Translating it yields CASSRTGNSPLHF.

The chain couples TRBV7-2 to TRBJ1-5; D is unresolved. This CDR3 contains 16 residues. V was cut by 1 base and J by 7 bases, with 17 bases left in between. In germline, CDR1 is SGHTA, CDR2 FQGNSA. For the CDR3, the DNA is TGTGCCAGCAGCTTAGGGTTTCGGGGAGGGATGCAGCCCCAGCATTTT. The encoded protein is CASSLGFRGGMQPQHF.

As concerns this clone: Relative to the germline gene, one junction end is altered; a read error may explain this. This chain connects TRBV9 to TRBJ2-7; TRBD1 matches at 10 bases. In germline, CDR1 is SGDLS, CDR2 YYNGEE. The CDR3 is made up of 13 amino acids. The CDR3 coding sequence is TGTGCCAGCAGCGGACAGGGGGCAGACGAGCAGTGCTTC. Encoded protein: CASSGQGADEQCF.

This rearrangement joins TRBV7-8 to TRBJ2-5, with a tentative D call TRBD1 (6 bases). V was pared by 3 bases and J by 1 base, with 12 bases between. From germline, CDR1 is SGHVS and CDR2 FQNEAQ. The CDR3 loop spans 15 amino acids. In DNA form, the CDR3 reads TGTGCCAGCAGCTTTACGCAGGGGCGCCAAGAGACCCAGTACTTC. Its protein product is CASSFTQGRQETQYF.

The chain recombines TRBV7-9 with TRBJ1-3, with 11 bases that match TRBD1. The CDR3 covers 17 residues. Germline CDR1 reads SEHNR; CDR2 reads FQNEAQ (reference sequence). Trimming at V came to 5 bases and at J to 0 bases, leaving 6 bases not matched to a gene. Written as DNA, the CDR3 is TGTGCCAGCAGCAAAGGGACAGGGGGTCGCTCTGGAAACACCATATATTTT. Translated: CASSKGTGGRSGNTIYF.

The V and J genes are TRBV18 and TRBJ1-5, with no clear D. The germline V and J ends were trimmed by 0 bases and 4 bases, with 10 bases remaining between them. Germline V gives CDR1 KGHSH, CDR2 LQKENI. This CDR3 is 15 amino acids long. In DNA form, the CDR3 reads TGTGCCAGCTCACCACCGGGCCGAACAAATCAGCCCCAGCATTTT. Amino acid sequence: CASSPPGRTNQPQHF.

The chain uses TRBV11-2 and TRBJ2-7; 10 bases fit TRBD2. The CDR3 extends over 18 amino acids. Germline CDR1 reads SGHAT; CDR2 reads FQNNGV. The junction had 12 bases not matched to a gene; V was cut back by 1 base and J by 3 bases. The CDR3 loop reads CASSLVASGSTPYYEQYF. CDR3 sequence (DNA): TGTGCCAGCAGCTTAGTAGCTAGCGGGAGTACCCCATACTACGAGCAGTACTTC.

This clone was seen just once. CDR3 DNA sequence: TGTGCCACCCCTCGATTACTAGCGGGAACGAACACCGGGGAGCTGTTTTTT. Protein: CATPRLLAGTNTGELFF. The rearrangement links TRBV19 to TRBJ2-2; 10 nucleotides agree with TRBD2. Trimming at V came to 10 bases and at J to 0 bases, leaving 11 bases not matched to a gene. Germline V gene sequence: CDR1 LNHDA, CDR2 SQIVND (reference sequence). This CDR3 has 17 residues.

The chain links TRBV6-5 to TRBJ1-2; 7 nucleotides line up with TRBD1. Per germline, CDR1 MNHEY and CDR2 SVGAGI. Trimming removed 6 bases from V and 7 bases from J; junction bases left unmatched: 8. The CDR3 has 13 residues. CDR3 residues: CASRRTGTVGYTF. CDR3 nucleotide sequence: TGTGCCAGCAGGCGAACTGGGACAGTTGGCTACACCTTC.

In this sample, this clone turned up once. This chain uses TRBV7-3 with TRBJ2-3, with D unclear. Germline CDR1 SGHTA, CDR2 FQGTGA. The CDR3 has 15 residues. The V end was cut by 3 bases, the J end by 1 base, with 11 bases between. For the CDR3, the DNA is TGTGCCAGCAGCTTGTGGGCGAAGGGCACAGATACGCAGTATTTT. Amino acids: CASSLWAKGTDTQYF.

This chain uses TRBV4-2 with TRBJ2-7; D might be TRBD2 (5 bases). Deletions cut 1 base from V and 0 bases from J, with 10 bases between. Germline V lookup: CDR1 LGHNA, CDR2 YNFKEQ. The CDR3 has 15 residues. The CDR3 reads CASSQVGLASYEQYF. CDR3 coding DNA: TGTGCCAGCAGCCAAGTGGGCCTAGCCTCCTACGAGCAGTACTTC.

The chain carries TRBV10-3 and TRBJ2-7; the match to TRBD1 covers 8 bases. V trimming: 6 bases; J trimming: 4 bases; junction bases outside the gene matches: 8. This CDR3 is 14 amino acids long. The germline V gene encodes CDR1 ENHRY and CDR2 SYGVKD. CDR3 residues: CAISSTGGRYEQYF. DNA for the CDR3: TGTGCCATCAGCTCAACAGGGGGACGGTACGAGCAGTACTTC.

The sample holds a few counts of this clone. V gene TRBV7-8 combines with J gene TRBJ1-2; D possibly corresponds to TRBD1 (6 bases). Germline V gene sequence: CDR1 SGHVS, CDR2 FQNEAQ. The ends were cut back, 5 bases at V and 4 bases at J, with 17 bases in the middle. The CDR3 runs to 15 residues. The CDR3 DNA sequence: TGTGCCAGCAGCGGCGACAGGAGAAGGGCCTATGGCTACACCTTC. The encoded protein is CASSGDRRRAYGYTF.

The chain links TRBV7-2 to TRBJ1-4, with 7 bases lining up with TRBD1. There are 16 residues in the CDR3. V shed 5 bases, J shed 2 bases, and the junction held 8 bases outside the gene matches. Germline V gene sequence: CDR1 SGHTA, CDR2 FQGNSA. The CDR3 nucleotides read TGTGCCAGCAGCGACGACAGGGTAGCGACTAATGAAAAACTGTTTTTT. This gives the protein CASSDDRVATNEKLFF. The full variable domain, in which reference TRBV7-2 and TRBJ1-4 provide the parts outside the CDR3, is GAGVSQSPSNKVTEKGKDVELRCDPISGHTALYWYRQSLGQGLEFLIYFQGNSAPDKSGLPSDRFSAERTGGSVSTLTIQRTQQEDSAVYLCASSDDRVATNEKLFFGSGTQLSVL.

The chain's CDR3 is CASSFAGGFDTGELFF. CDR3 nucleotides: TGTGCCAGCAGCTTCGCAGGGGGGTTTGACACCGGGGAGCTGTTTTTT. This chain joins TRBV7-3 and TRBJ2-2, with D possibly matching TRBD1 (7 bases). V was clipped by 3 bases and J by 3 bases, with 14 bases between them. Germline V CDR1 and CDR2: SGHTA, FQGTGA. This CDR3 has 16 amino acids.

This chain links TRBV4-3 with TRBJ2-1; D possibly corresponds to TRBD2 (5 bases). V lost 4 bases and J 8 bases, leaving 9 bases between the germline ends. CDR3 length: 12 amino acids. Germline CDR1 is LGHNA and CDR2 is YSLEER. Here the CDR3 reads CASSPHGDEQFF. Here the CDR3 DNA reads TGCGCCAGCAGCCCCCACGGGGATGAGCAGTTCTTC.

The chain links TRBV12-5 to TRBJ2-2; D may be TRBD2 (6 bases). Germline CDR1 is LGHNT and CDR2 is FRNRAP. The CDR3 is 16 residues long. V was shortened by 2 bases and J by 6 bases, with 16 bases between the two germline ends. The CDR3 is CASGLTPGAIPGELFF. The CDR3 DNA reads as TGTGCTAGTGGTTTGACTCCGGGAGCTATCCCCGGGGAGCTGTTTTTT.

This sequence joins TRBV5-1 and TRBJ1-3; D gene ambiguous. CDR1 and CDR2 (germline): SGHRS, YFSETQ. CDR3 length equals 15 residues. Trimming removed 0 bases from V and 2 bases from J, with 9 bases in between. CDR3 sequence (DNA): TGCGCCAGCAGCTTGGGGCCCGGGACTGGAAACACCATATATTTT. Its protein product is CASSLGPGTGNTIYF.

The chain combines TRBV6-6 with TRBJ2-2; 7 nucleotides agree with TRBD2. Trimming cost V 9 bases and J 1 base; bases outside gene matches: 11. The CDR3 has 16 amino acids. The germline V gene has CDR1 MNHNY and CDR2 SVGAGI (reference sequence). The CDR3 is CARGGRINLNTGELFF. The DNA for the CDR3 is TGTGCCAGGGGGGGGAGGATCAACCTGAACACCGGGGAGCTGTTTTTT.

The rearrangement joins TRBV4-2 to TRBJ2-5; 10 positions match TRBD1. Germline values: CDR1 LGHNA, CDR2 YNFKEQ. This CDR3 comprises 16 residues. V gave up 2 bases and J gave up 5 bases; unmatched junction bases: 8. CDR3 DNA: TGTGCCAGCAGCCAACCGGGACAGGGGAGTTCGGAGACCCAGTACTTC. Its protein product is CASSQPGQGSSETQYF.

The rearrangement joins TRBV5-4 to TRBJ2-3, with D unclear. Trimming cost V 4 bases and J 3 bases, with 12 bases left between them. Per the germline V gene, CDR1 is SGHNT and CDR2 is YYREEE (reference sequence). This CDR3 comprises 14 residues. CDR3 protein: CASSPRNSTDTQYF. The CDR3 coding sequence is TGTGCCAGCAGCCCCCGGAACAGTACAGATACGCAGTATTTT.

J is TRBJ2-3 and V is TRBV7-2; D perhaps matches TRBD2 (7 bases). This CDR3 is 15 amino acids long. Germline loops: CDR1 SGHTA, CDR2 FQGNSA. The V end lost 0 bases, the J end lost 5 bases, and 12 bases lay between the germline ends. The CDR3 sequence is CASSLAGGLVDTQYF. DNA of the CDR3: TGTGCCAGCAGCTTAGCGGGGGGGCTTGTAGATACGCAGTATTTT.

This clone was counted between two and nine times. The CDR3 region is CASSYLYSPYGYTF. CDR3 sequence (DNA): TGTGCCAGCAGTTACCTATATAGCCCCTATGGCTACACCTTC. The V call is TRBV6-5, the J call TRBJ1-2; D gene uncertain. There are 14 residues in the CDR3. Germline assignment: CDR1 MNHEY and CDR2 SVGAGI. The V gene lost 2 bases and the J gene lost 4 bases, with 11 bases spanning the gap.